The 20 T cell receptor beta chains listed next were all sequenced from one sample in a study of PD-1 blockade in classical Hodgkin lymphoma. TCRdb keeps only in-frame clones here, not all; method: immunoSEQ multiplex PCR. The sample shows 25,000 to 35,000 clones, around 85% of them seen only once. Time point in this sample: cycle 4 day 1 (C4D1), after around six weeks of nivolumab. There was relapse after autologous stem cell transplantation in every patient, and there was variation in brentuximab vedotin exposure. Magnetic negative selection was used to purify CD4+ T cells from PBMCs that had been thawed. Sequences were derived from CD4+ T cells from blood, sampled before the fourth cycle of nivolumab. The receptors shown here come from a human donor with classical Hodgkin lymphoma.

The chain links TRBV7-9 to TRBJ2-3; 11 nucleotides agree with TRBD2. Germline V gene lookup returns CDR1 SEHNR and CDR2 FQNEAQ (reference sequence). This CDR3 is built from 16 residues. Trimming removed 1 base from V and 0 bases from J; junction bases left unmatched: 0. CDR3 amino acids: CASSLGLAGSTDTQYF. The CDR3 nucleotides are TGTGCCAGCAGCTTAGGACTAGCGGGGAGCACAGATACGCAGTATTTT.

The chain employs TRBV27 and TRBJ1-2; D gene uncertain. Germline V gives CDR1 MNHEY, CDR2 SMNVEV (reference sequence). The CDR3 is 13 amino acids. Trimming left V 2 bases short and J 1 base short, with 5 bases between. The CDR3: CASSLQINYGYTF. The DNA for the CDR3 is TGTGCCAGCAGTTTACAGATTAACTATGGCTACACCTTC.

This rearrangement joins TRBV11-3 to TRBJ2-1; the match to TRBD2 covers 11 bases. There are 17 residues in the CDR3. The V segment lost 5 bases and the J segment 8 bases; nucleotides outside the gene matches: 14. Germline V gives CDR1 SGHNT, CDR2 YENEEA. The CDR3 region has the DNA TGTGCCAGCAGCCTAGCCCACATAGCGGGAGGGCGGGATGAGCAGTTCTTC. Amino acids: CASSLAHIAGGRDEQFF.

The chain combines TRBV27 with TRBJ2-1; unclear D gene. CDR3 length: 15 amino acids. The germline CDR1 and CDR2 sequences are MNHEY and SMNVEV (reference sequence). V was clipped by 2 bases and J by 2 bases, with 10 bases between them. The CDR3 region is CASSLRPGTYNEQFF. The CDR3 region has the DNA TGTGCCAGCAGTTTACGGCCCGGAACCTACAATGAGCAGTTCTTC.

The chain joins TRBV11-3 to TRBJ2-7; D is tentatively TRBD1 or TRBD2 (5 bases each). Germline lookup yields CDR1 SGHNT and CDR2 YENEEA. The V end lost 10 bases, the J end lost 6 bases, and 19 bases lay between the germline ends. The CDR3 contains 13 residues. The DNA for the CDR3 is TGTGCCATCTCCCAAACGACGGGACGCGAGCAGTACTTC. Translating gives CAISQTTGREQYF.

This chain uses TRBV18 with TRBJ2-4; 9 nucleotides align to TRBD2. The junction had 2 bases not matched to a gene; V was cut back by 2 bases and J by 0 bases. The CDR3 has 16 amino acids. Germline V gives CDR1 KGHSH, CDR2 LQKENI. CDR3 loop: CASSPTSGLAKNIQYF. As DNA, the CDR3 is TGTGCCAGCTCACCAACTAGCGGGCTAGCCAAAAACATTCAGTACTTC.

The V and J genes are TRBV6-1 and TRBJ1-1; possible D gene TRBD1, 6 bases. Trimming took 10 bases from V and 0 from J, leaving 15 bases between them. The CDR3 is 14 residues long. From germline, CDR1 is MNHNS and CDR2 SASEGT. CDR3 nucleotide sequence: TGTGCCATGGGGGGCAGCTCCATGAACACTGAAGCTTTCTTT. This codes for CAMGGSSMNTEAFF.

The rearrangement links TRBV4-2 to TRBJ2-1; 8 bases align to TRBD2. The CDR3 sequence is 19 residues long. The germline gives CDR1 LGHNA, CDR2 YNFKEQ. J was trimmed by 1 base and V by 0 bases; bases with no gene match: 11. The CDR3 sequence: CASSQDPGALAVSYNEQFF. The CDR3 bases are TGTGCCAGCAGCCAAGATCCCGGCGCACTAGCGGTATCCTACAATGAGCAGTTCTTC.

The sample holds one count of this clone. V is TRBV4-2 and J is TRBJ2-3; D ambiguous. This CDR3 is built from 14 residues. The V end lost 4 bases, the J end lost 5 bases, and 13 bases lay between the germline ends. Germline V gene lookup returns CDR1 LGHNA and CDR2 YNFKEQ. CDR3 sequence reads: CASSPSDAVDTQYF. The CDR3 DNA sequence: TGTGCCAGCAGCCCGTCGGATGCGGTAGATACGCAGTATTTT.

The chain combines TRBV7-2 with TRBJ1-2; 8 bases fit TRBD1. There are 15 residues in the CDR3. V trimming: 5 bases; J trimming: 3 bases; junction bases outside the gene matches: 8. The germline CDR1 and CDR2 sequences are SGHTA and FQGNSA. The CDR3 DNA sequence: TGTGCCAGCAGCCGTGACAGGGGTGAGGACTATGGCTACACCTTC. It codes for CASSRDRGEDYGYTF.

This chain links TRBV7-6 with TRBJ2-7; no reliable D call. Germline V gives CDR1 SGHVS, CDR2 FNYEAQ. Trimming removed 2 bases from V and 0 bases from J, with 8 bases in between. This CDR3 region has 14 residues. CDR3: CASSLSRSSYEQYF. In DNA, the CDR3 is TGTGCCAGCAGCTTATCCCGGAGCTCCTACGAGCAGTACTTC.

This chain connects TRBV30 to TRBJ2-2; D call uncertain. V lost 4 bases to trimming and J lost 2 bases, with 11 bases between them. Looked up from germline, CDR1 is GTSNPN and CDR2 is SVGIG (reference sequence). The CDR3 spans 14 residues. In nucleotides, the CDR3 is TGTGCCTGGAACTTACAACCAAACACCGGGGAGCTGTTTTTT. Protein: CAWNLQPNTGELFF.

V gene TRBV7-2 combines with J gene TRBJ2-7, with TRBD1 matching over 7 bases. The CDR3 extends over 16 amino acids. With 1 base clipped from V and 6 bases from J, the junction kept 12 bases outside the gene matches. In germline, CDR1 is SGHTA, CDR2 FQGNSA. CDR3 sequence (DNA): TGTGCCAGCAGCTTAGTTGGGACAGTCAAAGGGCGCGAGCAGTACTTC. This gives the protein CASSLVGTVKGREQYF.

This chain uses TRBV28 with TRBJ2-2, with D uncertain. Germline V gives CDR1 MDHEN, CDR2 SYDVKM. Trimming removed 1 base at V and 1 base at J, with 4 bases between. This CDR3 is built from 14 residues. For the CDR3, the DNA is TGTGCCAGCAGTTTATTACAGAACACCGGGGAGCTGTTTTTT. Its translation is CASSLLQNTGELFF.

The chain carries TRBV5-5 and TRBJ1-5; D is ambiguous. This CDR3 has 16 residues. CDR1 and CDR2 from the germline V gene are SGHKS and YYEKEE (reference sequence). V gave up 2 bases and J gave up 2 bases, with 14 bases separating them. The CDR3 is CASSLEASQGNQPQHF. CDR3 sequence (DNA): TGTGCCAGCAGCTTAGAAGCCTCTCAGGGCAATCAGCCCCAGCATTTT.

The J gene is TRBJ2-1, the V gene TRBV28, with 14 bases matching TRBD2. In germline, CDR1 is MDHEN, CDR2 SYDVKM. Losses at the gene ends were 3 bases for V and 3 bases for J; bases not matched to a gene: 7. The length of the CDR3 is 18 residues. In DNA form, the CDR3 reads TGTGCCAGCAGTTTGGTAGGACTAGCGGGAGGATTCTACAATGAGCAGTTCTTC. Its protein is CASSLVGLAGGFYNEQFF.

The CDR3 DNA reads as TGTGCCACCCCGGTAGGCGGATGCCCCGGCCGTAATGAAAAACTGTTTTTT. Amino acid sequence: CATPVGGCPGRNEKLFF. The gene calls are TRBV6-4 and TRBJ1-4; D remains ambiguous. V was pared by 10 bases and J by 4 bases, with 25 bases between. Germline CDR1 reads MRHNA; CDR2 reads SNTAGT. The CDR3 runs 17 residues.

The chain employs TRBV5-8 and TRBJ2-2; D may be TRBD2 (5 bases). Germline loops: CDR1 SGHTS, CDR2 YDEGEE. This CDR3 comprises 15 residues. The V and J ends lost 3 bases and 2 bases respectively, with 11 bases between them. CDR3 in amino acids: CASSWPSSNTGELFF. The CDR3 region has the DNA TGTGCCAGCAGCTGGCCTAGCAGCAACACCGGGGAGCTGTTTTTT. The full variable domain, its missing parts supplied by reference TRBV5-8 and TRBJ2-2, is EAGVTQSPTHLIKTRGQQATLRCSPISGHTSVYWYQQALGLGLQFLLWYDEGEERNRGNFPPRFSGRQFPNYSSELNVNALELEDSALYLCASSWPSSNTGELFFGEGSRLTVL.

V gene TRBV18 combines with J gene TRBJ2-1, with unresolved D. Germline V gene data show CDR1 as KGHSH and CDR2 as LQKENI. V was pared by 3 bases and J by 10 bases, with 10 bases between. The CDR3 is 12 residues long. CDR3 region: CASSPSKWEQFF. CDR3 sequence (DNA): TGTGCCAGCTCACCGTCCAAATGGGAGCAGTTCTTC.

The chain is built from TRBV18 and TRBJ1-5; TRBD1 matches 7 bases. The CDR3 covers 16 residues. V was pared by 3 bases and J by 3 bases, with 8 bases of the junction left unmatched. The germline V gene encodes CDR1 KGHSH and CDR2 LQKENI. The CDR3 protein is CASSPSKGTVNQPQHF. The CDR3 nucleotides read TGTGCCAGCTCACCCTCAAAGGGGACAGTCAATCAGCCCCAGCATTTT.